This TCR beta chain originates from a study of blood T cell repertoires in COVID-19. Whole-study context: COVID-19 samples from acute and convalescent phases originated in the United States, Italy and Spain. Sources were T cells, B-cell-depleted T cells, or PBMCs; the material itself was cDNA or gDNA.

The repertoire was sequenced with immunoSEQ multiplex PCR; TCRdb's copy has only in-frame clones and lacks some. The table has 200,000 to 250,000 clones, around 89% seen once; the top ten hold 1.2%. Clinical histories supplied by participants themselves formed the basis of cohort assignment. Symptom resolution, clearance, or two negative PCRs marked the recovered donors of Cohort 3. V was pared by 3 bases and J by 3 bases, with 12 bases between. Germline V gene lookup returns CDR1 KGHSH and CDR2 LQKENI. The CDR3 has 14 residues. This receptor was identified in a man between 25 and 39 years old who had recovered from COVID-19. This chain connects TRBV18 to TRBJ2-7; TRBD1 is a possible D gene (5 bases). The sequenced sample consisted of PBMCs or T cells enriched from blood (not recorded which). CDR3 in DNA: TGTGCCAGCTCACCTCAGCCGACAGACTACGAGCAGTACTTC. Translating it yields CASSPQPTDYEQYF.